The TCR beta chain under discussion was sequenced for a study of shared clonotypes between healthy human individuals (TCRdb year 2020). Regarding the study in general: Three men and two women, aged 18 to 49 years, made up the cohort. Each donor's leukapheresis produced roughly between roughly 0.85 and 9.5 billion PBMCs. Different laboratories and diverse techniques were used to prepare libraries and sequence TCR repertoires, to increase sequencing depth and limit assay-specific biases. The study deeply sequenced blood TCR repertoires of five healthy adults to estimate repertoire size and the extent of clonotype sharing between individuals. For each donor, CD4 naive and CD4 memory were each run on three plates, CD8 naive on two plates, and CD8 memory on one plate.

Healthy HIV-negative adults with no recently reported acute infections or vaccinations were included as donors. Only Caucasian adults living in Nashville, Tennessee, USA were represented among the donors. CD4+ T cells were enriched by magnetic negative selection, after which naive cells were positively selected on CD45RA and the negative fraction was taken as the memory subset. Blood was obtained by leukapheresis, after which PBMCs were separated by Ficoll-Histopaque density gradient centrifugation and cryopreserved in liquid nitrogen vapor phase. Purity and quantity of every magnetically sorted T cell population were checked by analytical flow cytometry. Genomic DNA was isolated from every sorted fraction and measured by UV absorbance on a Nanodrop 2000c. Inclusive of the bounding cysteine and phenylalanine, the CDR3 is 18 residues long. Kept here is only the CDR3 DNA, which spans 54 bases and is read in frame from base 1. In the germline V gene (reference sequence), CDR1 corresponds to SEHNR and CDR2 to FQNEAQ. Ends trimmed: V by 5 bases, J by 0 bases; bases unmatched to a gene: 13.

TCR CDR3 regions were amplified from genomic DNA by multiplex PCR using the deep immunoSEQ assay. Extracted genomic DNA from each cell subset was spread evenly across all wells of several immunoSEQ 96-well plates, with each plate serving as a replicate. Each replicate PCR for sorted subsets received about 200 ng genomic DNA, equal to 30,000 or so T cell genomes. Purified libraries were measured with a Qubit 3.0 fluorometer, size-checked on a Bioanalyzer 2100, and measured again with the KAPA Library Quantification kit. Every immunoSEQ 96-well plate was sequenced on a dedicated single-read 150-cycle Illumina NextSeq 550 flow cell. Regarding the original processing steps: Because the immunoSEQ output held only junctional sequences and lacked quality scores, the filtering could not match the filtering applied to full-length reads. Sequences were annotated with PyIR, a Python wrapper for IgBLAST v1.9, using IMGT germline references to assign V/J genes and CDR3. Reads were filtered out if the reads had weak V/J assignments (E-value above 1e-6), no CDR3, stop codons, out-of-frame junctions, or ambiguous translated residues. A V3J clonotype was defined by an identical inferred V gene, J gene, and CDR3 amino acid sequence. The percentage overlap between two repertoires was calculated by dividing the number of shared unique clonotypes by the size of the smaller repertoire. Repertoire richness was assessed with RTK rarefaction, the Chao1 estimator, and Recon v2.1 estimates of unobserved clonotypes. For all TCRbeta clonotypes obtained by the gDNA method from several donors, generation probabilities were computed with OLGA. Not all clones reach the TCRdb copy of this immuneACCESS table, which keeps in-frame sequences only. Checked studies attribute under half of the gap to unresolved V genes and leave the rest unexplained. From that table come the V and J calls and clone size; the DNA was used to work out D and trimming. The sample table shows roughly 500,000 clones, and roughly 95% are seen once. Approximately 0.067% of the sample goes to the ten largest clones.

A note on this clone: Its antigen is currently not known. Within one base of it there is no much larger clone, and no base qualities were kept.

Broad study findings and their caveats: Larger estimated clonotype richness was generally found for naive subsets than for memory subsets. Sharing across a handful of donors was observed for approximately 5% of naive CD4, over 3% of naive CD8, 2% to 2.5% of memory CD4, and about 0.4% of memory CD8 clonotypes. Sampling was restricted to blood, and TCR repertoires in tissues likely differ from the TCR repertoires found in blood. Pairwise subsampling led to the expectation that sequencing depth would affect the degree of clonotype sharing among donors. The small number of donors limited the genetic and exposure-history diversity represented. Compared with non-shared clonotypes, clonotypes shared by all four sorted-subset donors had higher generation probabilities. Even with the large sequencing depth, rarefaction of the sorted-subset datasets indicated that sequencing was incomplete.

The specimen sequenced was naive CD4+ T cells sorted from blood. The meaning of the sample's cell subset or site label: CD45RA+ positively selected. The source is a woman in her twenties or thirties in good health. In this chain, TRBV7-9 is recombined with TRBJ1-1; 9 bases in the middle match TRBD1. In nucleotide form, the sequence is TGTGCCAGCAGCCCCCGGATGGGGACAGGGTATATGAACACTGAAGCTTTCTTT. It is translated as CASSPRMGTGYMNTEAFF.